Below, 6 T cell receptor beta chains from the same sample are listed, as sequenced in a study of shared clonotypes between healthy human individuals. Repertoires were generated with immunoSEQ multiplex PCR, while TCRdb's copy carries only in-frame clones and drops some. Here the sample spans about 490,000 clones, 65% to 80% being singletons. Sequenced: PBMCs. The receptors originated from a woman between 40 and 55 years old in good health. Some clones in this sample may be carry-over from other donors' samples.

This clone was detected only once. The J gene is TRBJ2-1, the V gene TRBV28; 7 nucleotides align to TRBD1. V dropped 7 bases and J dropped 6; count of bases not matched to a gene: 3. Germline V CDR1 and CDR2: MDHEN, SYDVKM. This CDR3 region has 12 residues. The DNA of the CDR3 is TGTGCCAGCACGACAGGGCCCAATGAGCAGTTCTTC. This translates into CASTTGPNEQFF.

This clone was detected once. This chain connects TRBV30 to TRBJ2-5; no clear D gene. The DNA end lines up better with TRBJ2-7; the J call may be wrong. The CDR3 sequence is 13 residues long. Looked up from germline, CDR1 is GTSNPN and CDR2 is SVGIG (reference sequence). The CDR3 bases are TGTGCCTGCCCGGGCCCAAACTCCTACGAGCAGTACTTC. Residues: CACPGPNSYEQYF.

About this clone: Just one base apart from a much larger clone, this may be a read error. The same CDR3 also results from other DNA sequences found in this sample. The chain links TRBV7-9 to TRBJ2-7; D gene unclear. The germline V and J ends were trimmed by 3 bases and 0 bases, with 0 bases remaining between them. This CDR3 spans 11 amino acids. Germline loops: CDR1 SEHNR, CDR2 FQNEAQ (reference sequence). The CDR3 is CASSFSYEQYF. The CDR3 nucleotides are TGTGCCAGCAGCTTCTCCTACGAGCAGTACTTC.

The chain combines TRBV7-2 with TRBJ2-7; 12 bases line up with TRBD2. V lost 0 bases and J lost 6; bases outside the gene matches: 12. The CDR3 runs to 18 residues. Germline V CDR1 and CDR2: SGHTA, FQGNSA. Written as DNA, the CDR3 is TGTGCCAGCAGCTTAGCCCCAACAAGGACTAGCGGGATACCCGAGCAGTACTTC. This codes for CASSLAPTRTSGIPEQYF.

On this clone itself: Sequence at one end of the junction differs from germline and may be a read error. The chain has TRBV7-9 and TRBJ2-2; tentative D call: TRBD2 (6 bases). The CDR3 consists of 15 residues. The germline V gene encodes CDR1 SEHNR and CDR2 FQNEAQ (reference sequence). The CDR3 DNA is TGTGCCAGCACCCCGATGGGGGGTAACACCAGGGAGCTGTTTTTT. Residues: CASTPMGGNTRELFF.

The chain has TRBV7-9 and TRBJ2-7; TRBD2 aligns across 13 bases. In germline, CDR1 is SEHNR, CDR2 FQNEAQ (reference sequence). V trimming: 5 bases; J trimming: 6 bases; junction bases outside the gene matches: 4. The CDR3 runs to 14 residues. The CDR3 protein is CASSRTSGSFEQYF. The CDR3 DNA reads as TGTGCCAGCAGCCGGACTAGCGGGAGTTTCGAGCAGTACTTC.